Shown below are 24 T cell receptor beta chains from a single sample sequenced in a study of shared clonotypes between healthy human individuals. Measured with immunoSEQ multiplex PCR; TCRdb has only the in-frame clones, and not every one. The data hold about 600,000 clones, with almost 97% observed a single time. The material sequenced was naive CD4+ T cells sorted from blood. The subset here: CD45RA+ positively selected. These receptor sequences come from a woman aged 25 to 39 in good health.

This chain uses TRBV14 with TRBJ2-1, with 7 bases fitting TRBD2. Germline trimming cut 4 bases from V and 5 bases from J; bases unmatched to any gene: 5. CDR1 and CDR2 (germline): SGHDN, FVKESK. CDR3 length: 14 amino acids. CDR3: CASSPTSRNNEQFF. In nucleotides, the CDR3 is TGTGCCAGCAGCCCGACTAGCAGAAACAATGAGCAGTTCTTC.

The table lists this clone with a count of one. The chain employs TRBV6-5 and TRBJ1-2; the D is unclear. CDR1 and CDR2 from the germline V gene are MNHEY and SVGAGI. V was pared by 2 bases and J by 8 bases, with 15 bases between. The CDR3 runs to 14 residues. The CDR3 is CASSYIGREQGYTF. CDR3 bases: TGTGCCAGCAGTTACATAGGACGTGAACAAGGCTACACCTTC.

The CDR3 DNA follows: TGTGCCAGCAGTTTGTTTGCGGGGACCACAGATACGCAGTATTTT. Encoded protein: CASSLFAGTTDTQYF. V is TRBV28 and J is TRBJ2-3, with D perhaps TRBD2 (6 bases). V gave up 3 bases and J gave up 2 bases, with 12 bases separating them. The CDR3 contains 15 residues. Germline CDR1 and CDR2: MDHEN and SYDVKM.

This chain's CDR3 is CASSSGTSGSREQFF. CDR3 nucleotides: TGCGCCAGCAGCTCCGGGACTAGCGGGAGCCGGGAGCAGTTCTTC. The V gene is TRBV5-1, the J gene TRBJ2-1; 14 nucleotides agree with TRBD2. This CDR3 has 15 amino acids. V lost 3 bases to trimming and J lost 10 bases; unmatched junction nucleotides: 6. Germline assignment: CDR1 SGHRS and CDR2 YFSETQ.

The chain links TRBV6-5 to TRBJ2-7; 10 bases are a match to TRBD1. In germline, CDR1 is MNHEY, CDR2 SVGAGI. Unmatched junction bases numbered 4, after V lost 0 bases and J lost 5 bases. The CDR3 runs 15 residues. The CDR3 reads CASSYSPGTGDEQYF. CDR3 sequence (DNA): TGTGCCAGCAGTTACTCGCCCGGGACAGGGGACGAGCAGTACTTC.

Details on this clone: Other DNA sequences in this specimen translate into the identical CDR3. The V and J genes are TRBV6-5 and TRBJ1-5; D gene unclear. The CDR3 is made up of 13 amino acids. V gave up 0 bases and J gave up 6 bases, with 6 bases separating them. Germline CDR1 is MNHEY and CDR2 is SVGAGI. Here the CDR3 reads CASSYSIGQPQHF. The CDR3, as DNA: TGTGCCAGCAGTTACTCGATAGGTCAGCCCCAGCATTTT.

This clone was picked up one time. V is TRBV5-1 and J is TRBJ2-7; TRBD2 agrees at 11 bases. Trimming at V came to 4 bases and at J to 4 bases, leaving 7 bases not matched to a gene. This CDR3 comprises 15 residues. CDR1 and CDR2 from the germline V gene are SGHRS and YFSETQ. The CDR3 sequence is CASSRGTSGFYEQYF. The DNA of the CDR3 is TGCGCCAGCAGCAGGGGGACTAGCGGATTTTACGAGCAGTACTTC.

The J gene is TRBJ1-5, the V gene TRBV28, with D maybe TRBD1 (5 bases). V lost 10 bases, J lost 5 bases, and 15 bases lay in between. Germline CDR1 reads MDHEN; CDR2 reads SYDVKM. The CDR3 has 13 residues. This CDR3 reads CATYLGVDQPQHF. The CDR3 region has the DNA TGTGCCACTTACTTAGGGGTGGATCAGCCCCAGCATTTT.

The V call is TRBV18, the J call TRBJ1-5, with D possibly matching TRBD1 (6 bases). The CDR3 has 15 residues. The ends were cut back, 0 bases at V and 2 bases at J, with 8 bases in the middle. Germline CDR1 KGHSH, CDR2 LQKENI. CDR3 protein: CASSPPGGGNQPQHF. The CDR3 DNA reads as TGTGCCAGCTCACCACCAGGGGGGGGCAATCAGCCCCAGCATTTT.

The J gene is TRBJ2-3, the V gene TRBV27; no clear D. Germline V gene lookup returns CDR1 MNHEY and CDR2 SMNVEV (reference sequence). CDR3 length: 12 residues. V dropped 3 bases and J dropped 7 bases, with 8 bases sitting between them. CDR3: CASSFEGHTQYF. DNA of the CDR3: TGTGCCAGCAGTTTTGAAGGACATACGCAGTATTTT.

The V call is TRBV5-1, the J call TRBJ2-1, with a possible D match to TRBD1 (6 bases). Germline CDR1 SGHRS, CDR2 YFSETQ. There are 13 residues in the CDR3. Trimming took off 4 bases at V and 8 bases at J, with 13 bases between the two ends. This CDR3 reads CASSPQQGYEQFF. CDR3 bases: TGCGCCAGCAGCCCCCAGCAGGGGTATGAGCAGTTCTTC.

This chain connects TRBV6-1 to TRBJ1-2, with D possibly being TRBD1 (5 bases). Germline V gene sequence: CDR1 MNHNS, CDR2 SASEGT. This CDR3 is 15 amino acids long. V was trimmed by 1 base and J by 4 bases, leaving 13 bases between them. The CDR3 region is CASSEVGGAIYGYTF. In DNA form, the CDR3 reads TGTGCCAGCAGTGAAGTCGGCGGGGCGATCTATGGCTACACCTTC.

The V gene is TRBV28, the J gene TRBJ1-2; the D is unclear. Germline assignment: CDR1 MDHEN and CDR2 SYDVKM. The V end lost 4 bases, the J end lost 2 bases, and 11 bases lay between the germline ends. The CDR3 is 14 amino acids. CDR3 coding DNA: TGTGCCAGCAGTTCGTCGGATAAAAACTATGGCTACACCTTC. It yields the protein CASSSSDKNYGYTF.

This chain joins TRBV21-1 and TRBJ1-5; the DNA was not compared with TRBD1, the D call given in the table. TRBV21-1 has pseudogene status. The CDR3 covers 16 residues. The CDR3 DNA reads as TGTGCCAGCAGCCGGGACAGCACAGATCGGAATCAGCCCCAGCATTTT. Amino acid sequence: CASSRDSTDRNQPQHF.

The rearrangement joins TRBV25-1 to TRBJ2-7, with D unresolved. Germline V CDR1 and CDR2: MGHDK, SYGVNS. The CDR3 loop spans 11 amino acids. V was cut by 1 base and J by 6 bases, with 4 bases left in between. The CDR3 DNA follows: TGTGCCAGCAGTGAATTGGGCGAGCAGTACTTC. Protein: CASSELGEQYF.

V gene TRBV28 combines with J gene TRBJ1-1, with D tentatively TRBD1 (6 bases). CDR1 is MDHEN and CDR2 is SYDVKM in the germline V gene. V dropped 2 bases and J dropped 4 bases, with 20 bases sitting between them. This CDR3 region has 17 residues. CDR3 sequence reads: CASSLDPAPEGGTEAFF. The CDR3 region has the DNA TGTGCCAGCAGTTTAGACCCCGCCCCAGAAGGGGGCACTGAAGCTTTCTTT. Combining the CDR3 with reference TRBV28 and TRBJ1-1 gives the whole variable domain DVKVTQSSRYLVKRTGEKVFLECVQDMDHENMFWYRQDPGLGLRLIYFSYDVKMKEKGDIPEGYSVSREKKERFSLILESASTNQTSMYLCASSLDPAPEGGTEAFFGQGTRLTVV.

V and J are TRBV2 and TRBJ2-1; 8 bases line up with TRBD1. Germline CDR1 is SNHLY and CDR2 is FYNNEI. V gave up 8 bases and J gave up 1 base; unmatched junction bases: 10. This CDR3 is built from 16 residues. The CDR3 spells CASRGQGRTSYNEQFF. DNA of the CDR3: TGTGCCAGCCGCGGACAGGGCAGGACATCCTACAATGAGCAGTTCTTC.

This sequence joins TRBV28 and TRBJ2-7; D gene unclear. V was cut by 5 bases and J by 0 bases, with 20 bases left in between. Germline assignment: CDR1 MDHEN and CDR2 SYDVKM. The CDR3 covers 17 residues. The CDR3 protein is CASSRRPSPLGSYEQYF. CDR3 bases: TGTGCCAGCAGTCGCCGCCCCAGTCCTTTGGGCTCCTACGAGCAGTACTTC.

The rearrangement links TRBV9 to TRBJ1-5; the D gene is possibly TRBD1 (6 bases). Looked up from germline, CDR1 is SGDLS and CDR2 is YYNGEE. CDR3 length: 15 amino acids. The ends were cut back, 0 bases at V and 7 bases at J, with 14 bases in the middle. The CDR3 spells CASSVGAGEGQPQHF. Here the CDR3 DNA reads TGTGCCAGCAGCGTAGGGGCAGGGGAGGGGCAGCCCCAGCATTTT.

The chain links TRBV30 to TRBJ1-4; D is unresolved. The CDR3 sequence is 16 residues long. Germline CDR1 GTSNPN, CDR2 SVGIG (reference sequence). Trimming removed 2 bases from V and 4 bases from J, with 17 bases in between. The CDR3 reads CAWSMTGKRVNEKLFF. The CDR3 DNA is TGTGCCTGGAGTATGACGGGCAAACGAGTTAATGAAAAACTGTTTTTT. Full variable domain (missing parts from reference TRBV30 and TRBJ1-4): SQTIHQWPATLVQPVGSPLSLECTVEGTSNPNLYWYRQAAGRGLQLLFYSVGIGQISSEVPQNLSASRPQDRQFILSSKKLLLSDSGFYLCAWSMTGKRVNEKLFFGSGTQLSVL.

The V and J genes are TRBV5-4 and TRBJ2-4; possible D gene TRBD1, 5 bases. Germline CDR1 SGHNT, CDR2 YYREEE (reference sequence). Trimming removed 0 bases at V and 2 bases at J, with 6 bases between. The CDR3 spans 14 residues. The CDR3 bases are TGTGCCAGCAGCTTGGGGGGCACCAAAAACATTCAGTACTTC. Protein product: CASSLGGTKNIQYF.

The chain couples TRBV2 to TRBJ1-2; weak D call: TRBD1 (5 bases). The CDR3 has 12 residues. Trimming shortened V by 6 bases and J by 8 bases, and 13 bases separated the two germline ends. The V gene's germline CDR1 is SNHLY and CDR2 FYNNEI. The CDR3 sequence: CASRYPGGGYTF. The CDR3 coding sequence is TGTGCCAGCAGATACCCCGGGGGGGGCTACACCTTC.

The chain combines TRBV10-1 with TRBJ2-7; 8 bases align to TRBD1. Trimming removed 4 bases from V and 5 bases from J; junction bases left unmatched: 10. The germline V gene has CDR1 WNHNN and CDR2 SYGVQD (reference sequence). This CDR3 comprises 15 residues. Written as DNA, the CDR3 is TGCGCCAGCAGTGGGGGACAGGCCTCCCTCCACGAGCAGTACTTC. Translation gives CASSGGQASLHEQYF.

For the CDR3, the DNA is TGTGCCAGCAGCCGCGGACTAGCGGGCGGTGGGACCTACGAGCAGTACTTC. Translation gives CASSRGLAGGGTYEQYF. This chain joins TRBV5-6 and TRBJ2-7, with 11 bases fitting TRBD2. This CDR3 is 17 amino acids long. Germline-derived CDR1 and CDR2 are SGHDT and YYEEEE. V lost 4 bases and J lost 2; bases outside the gene matches: 11.